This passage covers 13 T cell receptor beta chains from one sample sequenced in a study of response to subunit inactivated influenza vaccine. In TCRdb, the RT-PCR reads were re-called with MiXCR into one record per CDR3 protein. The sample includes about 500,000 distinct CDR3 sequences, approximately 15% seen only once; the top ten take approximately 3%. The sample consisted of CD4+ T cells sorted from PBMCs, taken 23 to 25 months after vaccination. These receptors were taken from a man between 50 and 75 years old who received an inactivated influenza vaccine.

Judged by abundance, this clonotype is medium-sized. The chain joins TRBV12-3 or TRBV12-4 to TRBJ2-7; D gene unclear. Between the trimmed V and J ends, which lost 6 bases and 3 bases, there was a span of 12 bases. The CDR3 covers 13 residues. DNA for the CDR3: TGTGCCAGCAGGAACAGCATTCTCTACGAGCAGTACTTC. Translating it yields CASRNSILYEQYF.

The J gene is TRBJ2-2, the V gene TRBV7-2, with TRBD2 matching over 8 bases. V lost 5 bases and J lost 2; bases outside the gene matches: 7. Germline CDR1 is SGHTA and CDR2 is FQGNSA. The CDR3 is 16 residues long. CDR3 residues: CASSLVAGKNTGELFF. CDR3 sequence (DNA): TGTGCCAGCAGCCTCGTAGCGGGGAAAAACACCGGGGAGCTGTTTTTT.

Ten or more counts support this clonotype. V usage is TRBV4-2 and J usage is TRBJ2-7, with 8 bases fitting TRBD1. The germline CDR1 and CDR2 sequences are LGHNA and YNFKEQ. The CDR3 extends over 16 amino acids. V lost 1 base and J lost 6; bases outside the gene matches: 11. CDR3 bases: TGTGCCAGCAGCCAAGTGGCCCGGACAGGGAGAAGCGAGCAGTACTTC. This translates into CASSQVARTGRSEQYF.

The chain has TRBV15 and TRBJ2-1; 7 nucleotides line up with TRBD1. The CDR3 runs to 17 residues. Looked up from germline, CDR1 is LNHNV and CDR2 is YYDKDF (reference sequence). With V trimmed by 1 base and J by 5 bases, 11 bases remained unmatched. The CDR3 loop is CATSRVPRRQGNNEQFF. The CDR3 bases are TGTGCCACCAGCAGAGTACCTAGGAGACAGGGAAACAATGAGCAGTTCTTC.

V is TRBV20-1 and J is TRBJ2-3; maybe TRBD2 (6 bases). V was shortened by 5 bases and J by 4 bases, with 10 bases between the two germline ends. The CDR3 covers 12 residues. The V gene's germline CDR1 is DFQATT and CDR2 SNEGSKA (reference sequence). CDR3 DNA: TGCAGTGCTCTGGGGGGAGCAGATACGCAGTATTTT. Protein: CSALGGADTQYF.

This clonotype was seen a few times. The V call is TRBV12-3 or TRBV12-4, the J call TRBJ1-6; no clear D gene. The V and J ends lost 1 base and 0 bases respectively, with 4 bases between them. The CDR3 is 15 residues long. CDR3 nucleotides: TGTGCCAGCAGTTTAGGGAACTCCTATAATTCACCCCTCCACTTT. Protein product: CASSLGNSYNSPLHF.

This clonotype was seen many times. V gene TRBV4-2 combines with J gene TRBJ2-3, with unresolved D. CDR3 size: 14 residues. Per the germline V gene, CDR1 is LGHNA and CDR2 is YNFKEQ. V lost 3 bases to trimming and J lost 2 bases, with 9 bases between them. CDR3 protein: CASSQVWDTDTQYF. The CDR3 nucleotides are TGTGCCAGCAGCCAGGTATGGGACACAGATACGCAGTATTTT.

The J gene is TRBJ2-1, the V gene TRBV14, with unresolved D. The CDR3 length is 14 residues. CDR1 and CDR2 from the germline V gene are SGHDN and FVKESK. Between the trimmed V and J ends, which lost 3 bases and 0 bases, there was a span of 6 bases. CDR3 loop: CASSHPLSYNEQFF. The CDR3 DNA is TGTGCCAGCAGCCATCCCCTCTCCTACAATGAGCAGTTCTTC.

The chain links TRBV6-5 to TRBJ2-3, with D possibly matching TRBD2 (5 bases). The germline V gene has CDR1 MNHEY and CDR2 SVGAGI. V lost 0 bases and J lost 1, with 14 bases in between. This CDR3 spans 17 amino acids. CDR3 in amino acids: CASSYSKGLSGTDTQYF. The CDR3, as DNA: TGTGCCAGCAGTTACTCGAAGGGCCTTAGCGGCACAGATACGCAGTATTTT.

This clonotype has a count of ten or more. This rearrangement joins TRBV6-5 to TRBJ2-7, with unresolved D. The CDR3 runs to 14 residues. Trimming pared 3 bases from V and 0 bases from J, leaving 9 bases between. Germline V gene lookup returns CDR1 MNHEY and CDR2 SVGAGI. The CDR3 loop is CASSYRFSSYEQYF. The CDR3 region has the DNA TGTGCCAGCAGTTATAGGTTCTCCTCCTACGAGCAGTACTTC.

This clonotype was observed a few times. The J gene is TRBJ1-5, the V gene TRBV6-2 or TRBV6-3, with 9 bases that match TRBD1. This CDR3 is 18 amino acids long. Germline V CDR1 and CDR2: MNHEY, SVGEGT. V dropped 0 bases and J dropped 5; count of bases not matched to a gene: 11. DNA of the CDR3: TGTGCCAGCAGTTACTCGACGGGACAGGGTTCGTGGGATCAGCCCCAGCATTTT. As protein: CASSYSTGQGSWDQPQHF.

The CDR3 DNA is TGTGCCAGCAGCCCGACAGAGTATGAGCAGTTCTTC. It is translated as CASSPTEYEQFF. The rearrangement uses TRBV7-9 and TRBJ2-1; the D gene is possibly TRBD1 (5 bases). CDR3 length equals 12 residues. Trimming pared 5 bases from V and 8 bases from J, leaving 10 bases between. CDR1 and CDR2 from the germline V gene are SEHNR and FQNEAQ (reference sequence).

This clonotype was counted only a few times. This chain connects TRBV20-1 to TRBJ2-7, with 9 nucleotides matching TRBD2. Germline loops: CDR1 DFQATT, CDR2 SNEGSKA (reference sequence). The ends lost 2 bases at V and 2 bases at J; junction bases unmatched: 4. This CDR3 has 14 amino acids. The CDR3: CSARRLAGPYEQYF. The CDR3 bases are TGCAGTGCTAGACGGCTAGCGGGACCCTACGAGCAGTACTTC.